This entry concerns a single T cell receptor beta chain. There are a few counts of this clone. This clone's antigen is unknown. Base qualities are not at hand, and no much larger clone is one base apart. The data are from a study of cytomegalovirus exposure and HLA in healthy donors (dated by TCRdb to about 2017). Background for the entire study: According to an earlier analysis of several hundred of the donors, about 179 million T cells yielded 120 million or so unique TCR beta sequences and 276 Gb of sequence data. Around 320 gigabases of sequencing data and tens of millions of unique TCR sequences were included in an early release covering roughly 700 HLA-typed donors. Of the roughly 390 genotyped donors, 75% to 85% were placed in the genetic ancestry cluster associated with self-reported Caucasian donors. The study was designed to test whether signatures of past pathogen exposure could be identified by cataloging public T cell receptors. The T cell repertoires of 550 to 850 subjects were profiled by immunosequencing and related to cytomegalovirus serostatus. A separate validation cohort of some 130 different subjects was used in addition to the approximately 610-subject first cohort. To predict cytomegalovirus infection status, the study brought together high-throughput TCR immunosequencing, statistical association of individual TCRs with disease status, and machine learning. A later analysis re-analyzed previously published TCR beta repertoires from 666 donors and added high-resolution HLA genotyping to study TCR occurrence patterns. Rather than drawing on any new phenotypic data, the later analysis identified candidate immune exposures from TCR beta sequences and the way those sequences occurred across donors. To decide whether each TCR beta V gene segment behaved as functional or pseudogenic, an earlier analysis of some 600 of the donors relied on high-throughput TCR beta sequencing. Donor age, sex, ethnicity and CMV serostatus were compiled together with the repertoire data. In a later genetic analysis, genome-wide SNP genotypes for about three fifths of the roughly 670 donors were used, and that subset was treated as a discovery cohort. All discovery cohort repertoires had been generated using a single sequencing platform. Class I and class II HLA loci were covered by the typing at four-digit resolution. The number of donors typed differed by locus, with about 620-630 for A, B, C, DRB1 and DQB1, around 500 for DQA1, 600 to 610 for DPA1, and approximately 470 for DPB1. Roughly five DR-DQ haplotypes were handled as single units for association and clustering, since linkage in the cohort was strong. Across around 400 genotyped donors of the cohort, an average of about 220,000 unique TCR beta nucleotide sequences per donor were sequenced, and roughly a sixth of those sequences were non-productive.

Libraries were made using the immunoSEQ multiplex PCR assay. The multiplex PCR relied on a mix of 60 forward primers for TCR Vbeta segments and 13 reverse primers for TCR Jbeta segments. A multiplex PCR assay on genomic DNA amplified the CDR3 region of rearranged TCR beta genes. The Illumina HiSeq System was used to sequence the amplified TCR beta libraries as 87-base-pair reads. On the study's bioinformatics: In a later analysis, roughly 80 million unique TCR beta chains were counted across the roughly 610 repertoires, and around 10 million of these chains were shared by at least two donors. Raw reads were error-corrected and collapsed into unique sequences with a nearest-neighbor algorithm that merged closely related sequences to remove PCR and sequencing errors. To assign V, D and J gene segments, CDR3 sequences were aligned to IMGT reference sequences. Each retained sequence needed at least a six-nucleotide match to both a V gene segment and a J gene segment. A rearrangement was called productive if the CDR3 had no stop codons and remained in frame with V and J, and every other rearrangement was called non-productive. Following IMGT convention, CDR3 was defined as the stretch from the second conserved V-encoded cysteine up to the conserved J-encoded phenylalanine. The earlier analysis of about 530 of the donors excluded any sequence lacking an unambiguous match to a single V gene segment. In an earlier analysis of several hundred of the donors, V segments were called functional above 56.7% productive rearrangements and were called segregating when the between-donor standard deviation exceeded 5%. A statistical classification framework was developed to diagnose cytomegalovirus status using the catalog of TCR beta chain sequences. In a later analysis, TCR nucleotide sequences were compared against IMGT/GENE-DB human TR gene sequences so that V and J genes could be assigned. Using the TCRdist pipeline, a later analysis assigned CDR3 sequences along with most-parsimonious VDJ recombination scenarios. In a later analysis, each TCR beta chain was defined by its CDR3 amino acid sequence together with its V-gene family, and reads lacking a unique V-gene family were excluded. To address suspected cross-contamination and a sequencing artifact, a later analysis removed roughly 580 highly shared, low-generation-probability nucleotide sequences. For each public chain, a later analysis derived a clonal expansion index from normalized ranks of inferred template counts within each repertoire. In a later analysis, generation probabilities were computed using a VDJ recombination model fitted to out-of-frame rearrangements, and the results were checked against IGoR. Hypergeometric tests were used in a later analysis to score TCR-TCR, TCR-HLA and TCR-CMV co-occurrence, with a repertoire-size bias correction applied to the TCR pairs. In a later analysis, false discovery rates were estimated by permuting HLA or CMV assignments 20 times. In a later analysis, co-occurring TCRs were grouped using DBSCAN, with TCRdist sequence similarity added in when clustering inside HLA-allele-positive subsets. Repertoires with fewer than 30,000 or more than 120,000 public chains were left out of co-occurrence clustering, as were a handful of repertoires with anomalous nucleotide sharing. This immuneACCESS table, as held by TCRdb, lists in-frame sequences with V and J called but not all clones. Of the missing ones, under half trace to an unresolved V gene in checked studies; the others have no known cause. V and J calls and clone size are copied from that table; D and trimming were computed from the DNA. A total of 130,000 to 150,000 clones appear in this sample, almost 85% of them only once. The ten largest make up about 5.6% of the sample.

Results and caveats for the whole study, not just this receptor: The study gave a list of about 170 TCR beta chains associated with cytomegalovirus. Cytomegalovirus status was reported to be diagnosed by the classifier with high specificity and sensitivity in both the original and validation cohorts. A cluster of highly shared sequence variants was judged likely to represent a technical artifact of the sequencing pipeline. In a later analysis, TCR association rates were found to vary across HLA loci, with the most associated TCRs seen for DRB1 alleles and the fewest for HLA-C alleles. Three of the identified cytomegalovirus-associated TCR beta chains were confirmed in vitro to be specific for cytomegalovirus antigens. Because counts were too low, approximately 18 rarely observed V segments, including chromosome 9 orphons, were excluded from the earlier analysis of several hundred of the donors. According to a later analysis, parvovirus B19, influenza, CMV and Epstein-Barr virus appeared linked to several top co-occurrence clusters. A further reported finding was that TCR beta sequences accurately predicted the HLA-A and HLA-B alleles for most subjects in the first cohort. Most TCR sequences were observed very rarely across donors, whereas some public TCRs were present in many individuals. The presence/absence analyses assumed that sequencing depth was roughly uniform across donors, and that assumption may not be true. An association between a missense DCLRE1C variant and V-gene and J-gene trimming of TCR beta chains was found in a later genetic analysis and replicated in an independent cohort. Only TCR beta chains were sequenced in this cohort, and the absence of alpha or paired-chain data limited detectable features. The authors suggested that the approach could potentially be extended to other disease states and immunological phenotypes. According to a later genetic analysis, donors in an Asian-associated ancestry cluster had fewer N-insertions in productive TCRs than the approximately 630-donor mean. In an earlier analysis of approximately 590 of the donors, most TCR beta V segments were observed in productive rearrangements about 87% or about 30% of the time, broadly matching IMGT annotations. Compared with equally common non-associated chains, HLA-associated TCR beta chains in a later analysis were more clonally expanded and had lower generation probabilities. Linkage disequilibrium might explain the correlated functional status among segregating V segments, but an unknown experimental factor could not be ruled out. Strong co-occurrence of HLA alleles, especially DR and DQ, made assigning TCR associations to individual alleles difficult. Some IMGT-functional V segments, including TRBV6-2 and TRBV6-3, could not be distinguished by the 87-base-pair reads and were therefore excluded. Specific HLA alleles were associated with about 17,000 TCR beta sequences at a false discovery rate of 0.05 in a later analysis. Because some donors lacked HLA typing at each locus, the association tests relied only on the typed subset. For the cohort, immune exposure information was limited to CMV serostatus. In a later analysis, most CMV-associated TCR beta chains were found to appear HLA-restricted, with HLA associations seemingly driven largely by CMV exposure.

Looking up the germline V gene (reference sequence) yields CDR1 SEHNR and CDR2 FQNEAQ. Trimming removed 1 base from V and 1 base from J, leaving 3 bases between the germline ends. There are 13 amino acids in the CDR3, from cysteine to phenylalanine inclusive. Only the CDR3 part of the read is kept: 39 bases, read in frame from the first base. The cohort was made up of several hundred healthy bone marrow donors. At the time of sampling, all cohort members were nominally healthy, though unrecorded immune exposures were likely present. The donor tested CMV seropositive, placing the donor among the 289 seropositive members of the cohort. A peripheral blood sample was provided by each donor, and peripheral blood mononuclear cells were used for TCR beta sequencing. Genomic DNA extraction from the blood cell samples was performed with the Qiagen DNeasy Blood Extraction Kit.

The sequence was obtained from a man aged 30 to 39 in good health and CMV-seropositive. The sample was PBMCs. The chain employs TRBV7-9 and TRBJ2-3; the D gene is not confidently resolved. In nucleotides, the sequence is TGTGCCAGCAGCTTAGTCGGCACAGATACGCAGTATTTT. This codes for CASSLVGTDTQYF. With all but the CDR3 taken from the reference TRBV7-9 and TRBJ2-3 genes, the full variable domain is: DTGVSQNPRHKITKRGQNVTFRCDPISEHNRLYWYRQTLGQGPEFLTYFQNEAQLEKSRLLSDRFSAERPKGSFSTLEIQRTEQGDSAMYLCASSLVGTDTQYFGPGTRLTVL.